This T cell receptor beta chain was retrieved from a study of memory CD4+ T cells and cytomegalovirus serostatus. The CDR3 loop spans 16 amino acids. The V segment lost 5 bases and the J segment 6 bases; nucleotides outside the gene matches: 7. Germline assignment: CDR1 SGHTA and CDR2 FQGNSA. Single viable CD3+CD4+CD8-CD45RO+ cells were sorted as the memory CD4+ T cells. Clones were read by immunoSEQ multiplex PCR, and TCRdb kept only the in-frame ones, dropping some. The table has more than 40,000 clones, around 78% seen once; the top ten hold 6.4%. The origin of this receptor is an adult in good health and CMV-seronegative. The V call is TRBV7-2, the J call TRBJ2-3, with 14 bases lining up with TRBD2. The material sequenced was memory CD4+ T cells from blood. The CDR3 region is CASSPSTSGRVDTQYF. The CDR3 bases are TGTGCCAGCAGCCCATCGACTAGCGGGAGGGTGGATACGCAGTATTTT.